These T cell receptor beta chains were read from a single sample in a study of blood T cell repertoires in COVID-19. Libraries were prepared by immunoSEQ multiplex PCR; TCRdb keeps only in-frame clonotypes and omits some of them. There are roughly 440,000 clones in the sample; 88% occur only once, and around 12% lies in the top ten. The sequencing input was peripheral blood. The receptors originated from a woman between 50 and 59 years old with COVID-19, enrolled during active disease. Both conserved end residues are part of each CDR3. D genes are given only for firm matches. A row's size may be missing; if present it is once, few, many or a size class.

abundance	v_gene	d_gene	j_gene	CDR3aa	CDR3nt
-	TRBV7-7	TRBD2	TRBJ2-7	CASSPLGAGTSYEQYF	TGTGCCAGCAGCCCTCTAGGAGCGGGAACCTCCTACGAGCAGTACTTC
-	TRBV3-1/TRBV3-2	-	TRBJ1-2	CASSSSGLTGYTF	TGTGCCAGCAGCTCATCAGGGTTAACCGGCTACACCTTC
-	TRBV9	TRBD1	TRBJ2-7	CASSSRTGTSEQYF	TGTGCCAGCAGCTCTCGGACAGGGACGAGCGAGCAGTACTTC
once	TRBV4-2	-	TRBJ1-2	CASSLLTGYYGYTF	TGTGCCAGCAGCCTCCTGACAGGCTACTATGGCTACACCTTC
-	TRBV12-5	TRBD1	TRBJ2-7	CASGPWDRGQDEQYF	TGTGCTAGTGGTCCCTGGGACAGGGGACAGGACGAGCAGTACTTC
-	TRBV5-1	-	TRBJ2-3	CASSSTGIGTDTQYF	TGCGCCAGCAGCTCAACAGGGATAGGTACAGATACGCAGTATTTT
-	TRBV5-6	-	TRBJ1-2	CASSFADLTGLGYTF	TGTGCCAGCAGCTTCGCCGACCTCACAGGGCTCGGCTACACCTTC
-	TRBV29-1	-	TRBJ2-7	CSVSLGAGYEQYF	TGCAGCGTTTCCCTGGGCGCCGGCTACGAGCAGTACTTC
-	TRBV27	TRBD1	TRBJ2-7	CASSLRDRGYEQYF	TGTGCCAGCAGTCTCCGGGACAGGGGCTACGAGCAGTACTTC
-	TRBV24-1	TRBD2	TRBJ2-1	CATGTSGGAGNEQFF	TGTGCCACCGGGACTAGCGGGGGGGCGGGCAATGAGCAGTTCTTC
-	TRBV12-5	TRBD2	TRBJ2-3	CASGLVLVAGGPADTQYF	TGTGCTAGTGGTTTGGTATTAGTAGCGGGGGGGCCGGCAGATACGCAGTATTTT
few	TRBV7-9	-	TRBJ2-7	CASSLATGYEQYF	TGTGCCAGCAGCTTAGCGACAGGCTACGAGCAGTACTTC
-	TRBV5-1	TRBD2	TRBJ2-3	CASGTSETDTQYF	TGCGCCAGTGGGACTAGCGAAACAGATACGCAGTATTTT
-	TRBV7-9	-	TRBJ1-4	CASSEGGKLFF	TGTGCCAGCAGCGAAGGAGGAAAACTGTTTTTT
-	TRBV6-5	-	TRBJ2-3	CASRSEAPLGDTQYF	TGTGCCAGCAGATCGGAGGCTCCCCTGGGGGATACGCAGTATTTT
-	TRBV5-1	-	TRBJ1-1	CASSLERANTEAFF	TGCGCCAGCAGCTTGGAGCGGGCTAACACTGAAGCTTTCTTT
-	TRBV19	TRBD2	TRBJ2-3	CASSIEASGITDTQYF	TGTGCCAGTAGTATAGAAGCTAGCGGGATAACAGATACGCAGTATTTT
-	TRBV6-5	-	TRBJ2-4	CASSYSAGGDIQYF	TGTGCCAGCAGTTACTCAGCGGGTGGTGACATTCAGTACTTC
-	TRBV14	-	TRBJ2-2	CASSQRTVTGELFF	TGTGCCAGCAGCCAACGGACAGTGACCGGGGAGCTGTTTTTT
-	TRBV30	TRBD1	TRBJ2-1	CAWMAGQGGVGEQFF	TGTGCCTGGATGGCAGGACAGGGCGGTGTGGGTGAGCAGTTCTTC
-	TRBV6-5	TRBD1	TRBJ1-2	CASSYSLGRAGGGYTF	TGTGCCAGCAGTTACTCCCTGGGTCGGGCAGGGGGTGGCTACACCTTC